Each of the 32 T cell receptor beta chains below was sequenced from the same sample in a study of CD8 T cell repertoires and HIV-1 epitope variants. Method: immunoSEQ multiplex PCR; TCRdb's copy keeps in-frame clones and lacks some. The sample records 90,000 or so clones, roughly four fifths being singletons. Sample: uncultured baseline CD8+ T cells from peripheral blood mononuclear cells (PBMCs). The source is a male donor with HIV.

The CDR3 DNA sequence: TGTGCAAGTCGCTTAGGTCATCCGGGACAGAACAATCAGCCCCAGCATTTT. Translation gives CASRLGHPGQNNQPQHF. The gene calls are TRBV12-2 and TRBJ1-5; the D call of TRBD1 is as the table states it, not checked on the DNA. TRBV12-2 is a pseudogene segment. This CDR3 has 17 residues.

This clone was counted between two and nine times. CDR3 protein: CASSYSMGAGPGYTF. CDR3 coding DNA: TGTGCCAGCAGTTACTCGATGGGGGCAGGGCCCGGCTACACCTTC. V usage is TRBV6-5 and J usage is TRBJ1-2; D possibly corresponds to TRBD1 (6 bases). CDR1 MNHEY and CDR2 SVGAGI come from the germline V gene. With 0 bases removed from V and 8 bases from J, the gap between germline ends came to 16 bases. This CDR3 spans 15 amino acids.

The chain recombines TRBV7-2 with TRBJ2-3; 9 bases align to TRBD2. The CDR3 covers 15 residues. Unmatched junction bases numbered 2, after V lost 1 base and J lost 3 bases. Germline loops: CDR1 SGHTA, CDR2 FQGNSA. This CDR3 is CASSLGAGGTDTQYF. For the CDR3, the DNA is TGTGCCAGCAGCTTAGGAGCGGGGGGAACAGATACGCAGTATTTT.

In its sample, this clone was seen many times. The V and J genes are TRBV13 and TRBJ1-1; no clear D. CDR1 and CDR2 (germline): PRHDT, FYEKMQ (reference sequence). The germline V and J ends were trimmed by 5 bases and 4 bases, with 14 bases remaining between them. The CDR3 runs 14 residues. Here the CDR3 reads CASSPKRASTEAFF. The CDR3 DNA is TGTGCCAGCAGCCCCAAGAGGGCTTCCACTGAAGCTTTCTTT.

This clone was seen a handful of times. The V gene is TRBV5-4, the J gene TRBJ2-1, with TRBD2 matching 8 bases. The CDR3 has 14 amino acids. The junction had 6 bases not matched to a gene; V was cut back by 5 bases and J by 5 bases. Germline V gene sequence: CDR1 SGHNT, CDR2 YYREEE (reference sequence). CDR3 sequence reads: CASSLAGLHNEQFF. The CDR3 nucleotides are TGTGCCAGCAGTTTAGCGGGACTTCACAATGAGCAGTTCTTC.

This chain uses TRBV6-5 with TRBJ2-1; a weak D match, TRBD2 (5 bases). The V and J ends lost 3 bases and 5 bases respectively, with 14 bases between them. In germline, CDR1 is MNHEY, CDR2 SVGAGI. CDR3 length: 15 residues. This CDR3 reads CASSYSASDHNEQFF. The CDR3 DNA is TGTGCCAGCAGTTATAGCGCCTCCGACCACAATGAGCAGTTCTTC.

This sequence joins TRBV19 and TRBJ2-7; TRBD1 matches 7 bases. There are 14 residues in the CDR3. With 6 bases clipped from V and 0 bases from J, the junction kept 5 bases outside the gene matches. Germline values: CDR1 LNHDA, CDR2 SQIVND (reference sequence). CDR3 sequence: CASSRQGPSYEQYF. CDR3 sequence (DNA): TGTGCCAGTAGCCGACAGGGACCCTCCTACGAGCAGTACTTC.

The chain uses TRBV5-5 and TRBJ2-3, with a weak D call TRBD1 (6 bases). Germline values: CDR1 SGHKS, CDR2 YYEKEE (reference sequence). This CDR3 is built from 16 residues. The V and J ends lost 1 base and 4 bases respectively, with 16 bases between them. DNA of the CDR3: TGTGCCAGCAGCTTGAGGAGCCGTGGGGGCCCAGATACGCAGTATTTT. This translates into CASSLRSRGGPDTQYF.

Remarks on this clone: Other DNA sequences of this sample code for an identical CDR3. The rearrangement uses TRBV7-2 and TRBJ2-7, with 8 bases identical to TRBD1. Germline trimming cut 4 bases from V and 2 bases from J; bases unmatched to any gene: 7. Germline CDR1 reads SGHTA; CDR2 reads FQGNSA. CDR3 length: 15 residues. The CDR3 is CASSSRTGLTYEQYF. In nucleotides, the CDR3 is TGTGCCAGCAGCTCCCGGACAGGGCTAACCTACGAGCAGTACTTC.

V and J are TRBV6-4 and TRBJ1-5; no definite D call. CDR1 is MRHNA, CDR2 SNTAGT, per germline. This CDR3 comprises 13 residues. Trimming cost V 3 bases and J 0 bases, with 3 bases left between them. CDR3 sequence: CASSEGSNQPQHF. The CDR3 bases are TGTGCCAGCAGTGAAGGTAGCAATCAGCCCCAGCATTTT.

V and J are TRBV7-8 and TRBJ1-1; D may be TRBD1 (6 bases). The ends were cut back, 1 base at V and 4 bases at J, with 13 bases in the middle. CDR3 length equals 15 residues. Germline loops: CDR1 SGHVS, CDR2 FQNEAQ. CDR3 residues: CASSLVPGAGTEAFF. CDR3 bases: TGTGCCAGCAGCTTAGTGCCAGGGGCGGGCACTGAAGCTTTCTTT.

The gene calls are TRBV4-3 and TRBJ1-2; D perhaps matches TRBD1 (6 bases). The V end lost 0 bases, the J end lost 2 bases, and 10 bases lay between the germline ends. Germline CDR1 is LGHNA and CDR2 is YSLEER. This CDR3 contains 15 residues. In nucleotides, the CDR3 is TGCGCCAGCAGCCAAGACGGGGGCGCCAACTATGGCTACACCTTC. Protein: CASSQDGGANYGYTF.

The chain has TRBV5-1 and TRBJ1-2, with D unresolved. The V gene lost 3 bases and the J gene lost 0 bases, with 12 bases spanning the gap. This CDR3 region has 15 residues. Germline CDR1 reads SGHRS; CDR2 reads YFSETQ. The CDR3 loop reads CASSWEHGANYGYTF. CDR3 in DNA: TGCGCCAGCAGCTGGGAGCATGGAGCTAACTATGGCTACACCTTC.

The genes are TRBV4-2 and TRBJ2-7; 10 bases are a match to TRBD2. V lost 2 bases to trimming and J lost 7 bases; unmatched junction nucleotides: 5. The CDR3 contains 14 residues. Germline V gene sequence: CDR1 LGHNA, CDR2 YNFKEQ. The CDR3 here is CASSQQAGGGEQYF. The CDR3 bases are TGTGCCAGCAGCCAACAAGCGGGAGGGGGGGAGCAGTACTTC.

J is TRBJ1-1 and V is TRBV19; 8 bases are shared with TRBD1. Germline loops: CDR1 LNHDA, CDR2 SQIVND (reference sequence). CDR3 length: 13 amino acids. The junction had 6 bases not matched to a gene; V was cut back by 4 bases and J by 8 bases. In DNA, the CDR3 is TGTGCCAGTAGTAAGGGACAGGCAATCGAAGCTTTCTTT. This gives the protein CASSKGQAIEAFF.

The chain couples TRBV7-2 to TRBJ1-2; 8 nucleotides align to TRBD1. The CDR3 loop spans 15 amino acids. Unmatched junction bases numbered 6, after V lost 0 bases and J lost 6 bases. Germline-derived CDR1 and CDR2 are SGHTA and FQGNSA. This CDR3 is CASSLALPGGDGYTF. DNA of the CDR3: TGTGCCAGCAGCTTAGCGCTCCCAGGGGGCGATGGCTACACCTTC.

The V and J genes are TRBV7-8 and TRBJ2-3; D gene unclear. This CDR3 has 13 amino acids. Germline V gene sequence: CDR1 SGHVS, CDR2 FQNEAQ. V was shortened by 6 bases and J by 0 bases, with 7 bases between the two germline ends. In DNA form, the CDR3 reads TGTGCCAGCAGACCGGCTAGCACAGATACGCAGTATTTT. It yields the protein CASRPASTDTQYF. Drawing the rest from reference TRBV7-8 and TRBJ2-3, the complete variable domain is GAGVSQSPRYKVAKRGQDVALRCDPISGHVSLFWYQQALGQGPEFLTYFQNEAQLDKSGLPSDRFFAERPEGSVSTLKIQRTQQEDSAVYLCASRPASTDTQYFGPGTRLTVL.

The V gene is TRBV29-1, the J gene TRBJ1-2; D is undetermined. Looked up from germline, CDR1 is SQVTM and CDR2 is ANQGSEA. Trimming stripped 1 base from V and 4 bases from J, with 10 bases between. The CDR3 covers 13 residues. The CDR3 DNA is TGCAGCGTTGAAGCCCAGGATCTCTATGGCTACACCTTC. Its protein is CSVEAQDLYGYTF.

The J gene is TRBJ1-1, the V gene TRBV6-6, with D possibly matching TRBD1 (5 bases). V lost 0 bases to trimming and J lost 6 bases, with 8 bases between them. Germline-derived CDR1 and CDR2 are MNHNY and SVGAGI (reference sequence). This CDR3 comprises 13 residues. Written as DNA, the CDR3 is TGTGCCAGCAGTTACTCGGGGGACGCTGAAGCTTTCTTT. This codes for CASSYSGDAEAFF.

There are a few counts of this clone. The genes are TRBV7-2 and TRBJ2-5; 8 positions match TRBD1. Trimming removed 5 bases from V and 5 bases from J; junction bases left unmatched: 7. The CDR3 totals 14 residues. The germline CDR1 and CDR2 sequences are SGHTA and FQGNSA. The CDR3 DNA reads TGTGCCAGCAGCCCCGGACAGGGCCACGAGACCCAGTACTTC. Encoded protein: CASSPGQGHETQYF.

The CDR3 region has the DNA TGTGCCAGCAGCTACCAGACAGGGTCAGATACGCAGTATTTT. As protein: CASSYQTGSDTQYF. V and J are TRBV5-4 and TRBJ2-3; TRBD1 agrees at 7 bases. The germline V gene encodes CDR1 SGHNT and CDR2 YYREEE (reference sequence). V shed 3 bases, J shed 4 bases, and the junction held 5 bases outside the gene matches. This CDR3 contains 14 residues.

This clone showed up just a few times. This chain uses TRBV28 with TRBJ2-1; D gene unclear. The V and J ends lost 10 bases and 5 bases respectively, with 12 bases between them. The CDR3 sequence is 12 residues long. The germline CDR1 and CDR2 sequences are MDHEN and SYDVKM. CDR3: CATGLRNNEQFF. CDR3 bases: TGTGCCACCGGATTAAGGAACAATGAGCAGTTCTTC.

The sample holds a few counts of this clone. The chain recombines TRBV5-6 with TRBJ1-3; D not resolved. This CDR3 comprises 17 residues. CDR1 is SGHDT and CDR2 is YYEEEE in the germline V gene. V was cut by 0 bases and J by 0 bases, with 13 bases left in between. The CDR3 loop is CASSLGLPTISGNTIYF. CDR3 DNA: TGTGCCAGCAGCTTGGGCTTACCGACCATCTCTGGAAACACCATATATTTT. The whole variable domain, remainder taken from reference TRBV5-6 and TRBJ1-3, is DAGVTQSPTHLIKTRGQQVTLRCSPKSGHDTVSWYQQALGQGPQFIFQYYEEEERQRGNFPDRFSGHQFPNYSSELNVNALLLGDSALYLCASSLGLPTISGNTIYFGEGSWLTVV.

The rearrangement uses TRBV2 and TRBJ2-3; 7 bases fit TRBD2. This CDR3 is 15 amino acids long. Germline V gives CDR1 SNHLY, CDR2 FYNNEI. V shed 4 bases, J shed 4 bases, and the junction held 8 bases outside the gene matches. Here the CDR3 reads CASSGYSGEADTQYF. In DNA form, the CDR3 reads TGTGCCAGCAGTGGGTACAGCGGGGAAGCAGATACGCAGTATTTT.

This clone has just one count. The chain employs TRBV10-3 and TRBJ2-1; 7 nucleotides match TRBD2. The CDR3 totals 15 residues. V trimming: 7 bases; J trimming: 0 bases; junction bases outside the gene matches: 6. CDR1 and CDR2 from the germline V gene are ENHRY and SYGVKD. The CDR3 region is CAITGGRDSYNEQFF. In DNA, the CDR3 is TGTGCCATCACGGGGGGTAGGGACTCCTACAATGAGCAGTTCTTC.

The CDR3 protein is CASTFAAATYEQYF. CDR3 in DNA: TGTGCCAGCACCTTTGCGGCGGCCACCTACGAGCAGTACTTC. This chain links TRBV7-2 with TRBJ2-7; D is uncertain. Germline V gene sequence: CDR1 SGHTA, CDR2 FQGNSA. CDR3 length equals 14 residues. Trimming left V 7 bases short and J 2 bases short, with 15 bases between.

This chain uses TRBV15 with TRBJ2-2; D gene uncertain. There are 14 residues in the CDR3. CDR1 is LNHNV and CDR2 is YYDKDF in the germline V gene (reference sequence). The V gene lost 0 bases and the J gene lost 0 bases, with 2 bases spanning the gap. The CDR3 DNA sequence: TGTGCCACCAGCAGAGATCCGAACACCGGGGAGCTGTTTTTT. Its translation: CATSRDPNTGELFF. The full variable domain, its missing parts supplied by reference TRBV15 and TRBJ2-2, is DAMVIQNPRYQVTQFGKPVTLSCSQTLNHNVMYWYQQKSSQAPKLLFHYYDKDFNNEADTPDNFQSRRPNTSFCFLDIRSPGLGDTAMYLCATSRDPNTGELFFGEGSRLTVL.

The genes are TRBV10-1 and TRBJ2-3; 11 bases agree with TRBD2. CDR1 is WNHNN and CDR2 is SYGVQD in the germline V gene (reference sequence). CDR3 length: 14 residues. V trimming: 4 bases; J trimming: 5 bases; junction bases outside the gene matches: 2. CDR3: CASSGLAGRDTQYF. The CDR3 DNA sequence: TGCGCCAGCAGTGGACTAGCGGGAAGAGATACGCAGTATTTT.

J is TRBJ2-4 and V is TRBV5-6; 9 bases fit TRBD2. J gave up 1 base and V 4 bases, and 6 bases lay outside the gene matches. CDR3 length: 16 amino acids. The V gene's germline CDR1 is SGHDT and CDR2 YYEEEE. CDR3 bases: TGTGCCAGCAGCCGCGAGCGGGGGGACGCCAAAAACATTCAGTACTTC. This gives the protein CASSRERGDAKNIQYF.

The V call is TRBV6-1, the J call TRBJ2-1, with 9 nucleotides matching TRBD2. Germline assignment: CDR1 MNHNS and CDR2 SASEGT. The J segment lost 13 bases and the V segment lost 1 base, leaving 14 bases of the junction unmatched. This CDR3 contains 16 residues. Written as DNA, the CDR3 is TGTGCCAGCAGTGAAGAGGTAGCGGGAGTTGTGAGGGGACAGTTCTTC. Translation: CASSEEVAGVVRGQFF.

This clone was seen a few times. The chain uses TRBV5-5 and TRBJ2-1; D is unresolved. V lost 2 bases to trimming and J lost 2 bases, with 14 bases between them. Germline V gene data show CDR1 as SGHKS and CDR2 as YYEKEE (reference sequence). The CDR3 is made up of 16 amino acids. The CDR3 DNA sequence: TGTGCCAGCAGCTTTCTGATCGGCCGGACCTACAATGAGCAGTTCTTC. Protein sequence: CASSFLIGRTYNEQFF.

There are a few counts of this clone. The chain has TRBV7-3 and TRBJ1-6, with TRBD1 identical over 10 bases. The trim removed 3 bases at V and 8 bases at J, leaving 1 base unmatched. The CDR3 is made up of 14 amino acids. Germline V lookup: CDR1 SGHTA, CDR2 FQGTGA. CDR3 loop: CASSLGQGHSPLHF. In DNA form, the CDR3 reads TGTGCCAGCAGCTTGGGACAGGGGCATTCACCCCTCCACTTT.